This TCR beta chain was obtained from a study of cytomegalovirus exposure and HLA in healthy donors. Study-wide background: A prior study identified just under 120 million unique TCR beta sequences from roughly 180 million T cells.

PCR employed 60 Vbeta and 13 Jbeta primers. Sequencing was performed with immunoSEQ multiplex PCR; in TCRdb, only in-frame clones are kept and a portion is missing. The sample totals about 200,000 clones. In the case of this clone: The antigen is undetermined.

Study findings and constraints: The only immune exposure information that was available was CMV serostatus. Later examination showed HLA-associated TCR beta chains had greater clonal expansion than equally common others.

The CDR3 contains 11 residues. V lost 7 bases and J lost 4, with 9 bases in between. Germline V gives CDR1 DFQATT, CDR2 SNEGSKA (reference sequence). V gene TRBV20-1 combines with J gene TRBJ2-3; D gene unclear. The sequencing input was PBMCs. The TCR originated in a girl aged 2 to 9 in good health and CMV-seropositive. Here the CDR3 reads CSGCGPDTQYF. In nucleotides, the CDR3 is TGCAGTGGCTGTGGGCCAGATACGCAGTATTTT.